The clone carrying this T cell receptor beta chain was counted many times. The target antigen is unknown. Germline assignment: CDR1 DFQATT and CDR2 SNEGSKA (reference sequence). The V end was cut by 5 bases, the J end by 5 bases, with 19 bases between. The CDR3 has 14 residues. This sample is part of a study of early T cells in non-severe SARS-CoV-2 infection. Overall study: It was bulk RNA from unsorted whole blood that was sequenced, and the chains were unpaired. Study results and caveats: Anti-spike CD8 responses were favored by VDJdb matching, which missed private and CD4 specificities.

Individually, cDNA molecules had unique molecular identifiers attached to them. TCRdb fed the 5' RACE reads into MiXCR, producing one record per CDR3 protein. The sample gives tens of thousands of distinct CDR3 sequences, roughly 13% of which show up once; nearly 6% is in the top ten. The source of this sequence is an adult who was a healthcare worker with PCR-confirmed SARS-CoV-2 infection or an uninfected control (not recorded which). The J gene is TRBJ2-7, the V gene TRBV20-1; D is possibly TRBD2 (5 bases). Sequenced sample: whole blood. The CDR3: CSAQASRGMHEQYF. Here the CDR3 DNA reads TGCAGTGCTCAAGCGTCACGGGGTATGCACGAGCAGTACTTC.